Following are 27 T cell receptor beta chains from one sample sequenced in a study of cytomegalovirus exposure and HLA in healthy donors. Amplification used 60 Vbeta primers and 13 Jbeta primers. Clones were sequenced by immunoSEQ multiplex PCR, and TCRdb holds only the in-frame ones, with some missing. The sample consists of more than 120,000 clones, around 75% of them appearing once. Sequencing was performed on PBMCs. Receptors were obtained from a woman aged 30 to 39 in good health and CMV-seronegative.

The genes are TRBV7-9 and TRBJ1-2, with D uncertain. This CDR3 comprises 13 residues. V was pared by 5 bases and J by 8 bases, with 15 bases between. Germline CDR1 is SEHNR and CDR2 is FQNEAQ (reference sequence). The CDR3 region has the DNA TGTGCCAGCAGCCAACTTAGAACAGAGGGCTACACCTTC. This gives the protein CASSQLRTEGYTF.

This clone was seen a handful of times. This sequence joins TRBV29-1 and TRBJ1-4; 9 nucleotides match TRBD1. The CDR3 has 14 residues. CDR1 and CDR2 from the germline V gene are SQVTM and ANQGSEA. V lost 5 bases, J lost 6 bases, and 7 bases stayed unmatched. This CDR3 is CSVLGQGKDEKLFF. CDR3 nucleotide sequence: TGCAGCGTTCTAGGACAGGGGAAGGATGAAAAACTGTTTTTT.

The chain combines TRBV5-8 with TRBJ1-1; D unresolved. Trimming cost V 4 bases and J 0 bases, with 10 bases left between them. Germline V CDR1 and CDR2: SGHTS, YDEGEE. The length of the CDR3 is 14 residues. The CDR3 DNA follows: TGTGCCAGCAGCAAGACAATGATGAACACTGAAGCTTTCTTT. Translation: CASSKTMMNTEAFF.

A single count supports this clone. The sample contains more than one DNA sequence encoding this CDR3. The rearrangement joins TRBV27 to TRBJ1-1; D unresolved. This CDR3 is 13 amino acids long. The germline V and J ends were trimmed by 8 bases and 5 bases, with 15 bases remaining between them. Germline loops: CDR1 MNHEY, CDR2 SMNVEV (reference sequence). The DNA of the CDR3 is TGTGCCAGCGCCGACGGGTCTGGTACTGAAGCTTTCTTT. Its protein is CASADGSGTEAFF.

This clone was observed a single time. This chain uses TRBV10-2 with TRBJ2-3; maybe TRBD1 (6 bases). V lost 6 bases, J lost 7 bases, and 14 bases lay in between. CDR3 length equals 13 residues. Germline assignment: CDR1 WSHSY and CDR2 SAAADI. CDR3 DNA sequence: TGCGCCAGCAGGCGGACAGAGCGATATACGCAGTATTTT. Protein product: CASRRTERYTQYF.

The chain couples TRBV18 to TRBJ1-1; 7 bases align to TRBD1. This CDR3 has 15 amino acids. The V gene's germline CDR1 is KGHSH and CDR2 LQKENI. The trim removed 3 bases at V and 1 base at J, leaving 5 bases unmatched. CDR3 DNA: TGTGCCAGCTCACCCAGGGGGTACGGGAACACTGAAGCTTTCTTT. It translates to CASSPRGYGNTEAFF.

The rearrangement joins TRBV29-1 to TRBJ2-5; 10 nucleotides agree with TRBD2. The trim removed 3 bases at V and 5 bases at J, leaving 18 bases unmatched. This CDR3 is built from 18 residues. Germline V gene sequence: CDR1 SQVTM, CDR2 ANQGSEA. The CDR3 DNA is TGCAGCGTTGAGATCCAGGGGACTAGCGTTTTCGAGTGGGAGACCCAGTACTTC. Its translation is CSVEIQGTSVFEWETQYF.

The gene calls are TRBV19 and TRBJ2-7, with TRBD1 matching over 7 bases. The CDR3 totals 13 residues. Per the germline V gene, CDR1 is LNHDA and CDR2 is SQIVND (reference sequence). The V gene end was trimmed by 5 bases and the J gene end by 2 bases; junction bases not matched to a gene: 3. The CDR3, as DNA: TGTGCCAGTAGTGTAGGACAGGCCTACGAGCAGTACTTC. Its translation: CASSVGQAYEQYF.

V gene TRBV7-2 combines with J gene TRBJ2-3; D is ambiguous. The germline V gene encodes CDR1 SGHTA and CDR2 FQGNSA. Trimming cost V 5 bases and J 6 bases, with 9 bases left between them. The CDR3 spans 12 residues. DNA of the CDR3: TGTGCCAGCAGCCCCCAGGCGGATACGCAGTATTTT. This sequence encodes CASSPQADTQYF.

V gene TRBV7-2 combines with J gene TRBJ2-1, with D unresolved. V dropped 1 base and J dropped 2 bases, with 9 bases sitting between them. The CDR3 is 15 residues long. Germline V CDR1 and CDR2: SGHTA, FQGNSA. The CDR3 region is CASSLGSSTYNEQFF. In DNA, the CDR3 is TGTGCCAGCAGCTTAGGTAGCTCTACCTACAATGAGCAGTTCTTC.

DNA of the CDR3: TGTGCCAGCAGTTGGGGACAGTTAGGTCAGGACATTCAGTACTTC. Translated: CASSWGQLGQDIQYF. This chain links TRBV28 with TRBJ2-4; 7 nucleotides align to TRBD1. Germline values: CDR1 MDHEN, CDR2 SYDVKM. CDR3 length: 15 amino acids. J lost 8 bases, V lost 4 bases, and 11 bases had no gene match.

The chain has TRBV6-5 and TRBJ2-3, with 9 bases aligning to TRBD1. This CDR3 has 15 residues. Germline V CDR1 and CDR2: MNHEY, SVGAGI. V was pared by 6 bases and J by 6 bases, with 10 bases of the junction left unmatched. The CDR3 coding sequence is TGTGCCAGCAGAAGGCAACAGGGGGCGGTTGATACGCAGTATTTT. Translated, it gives CASRRQQGAVDTQYF.

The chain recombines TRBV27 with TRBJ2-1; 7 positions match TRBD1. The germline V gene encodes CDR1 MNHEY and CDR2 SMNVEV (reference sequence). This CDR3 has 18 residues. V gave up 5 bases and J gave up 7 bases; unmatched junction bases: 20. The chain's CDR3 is CASSTEIAGTDLRNEQFF. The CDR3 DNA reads TGTGCCAGCAGTACGGAAATAGCCGGGACAGATTTAAGGAATGAGCAGTTCTTC.

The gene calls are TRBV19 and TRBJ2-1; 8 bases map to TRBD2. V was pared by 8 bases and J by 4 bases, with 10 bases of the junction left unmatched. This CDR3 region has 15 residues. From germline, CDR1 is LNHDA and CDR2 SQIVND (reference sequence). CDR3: CASSPKAGGYNEQFF. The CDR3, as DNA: TGTGCCAGTTCCCCAAAGGCGGGGGGTTACAATGAGCAGTTCTTC.

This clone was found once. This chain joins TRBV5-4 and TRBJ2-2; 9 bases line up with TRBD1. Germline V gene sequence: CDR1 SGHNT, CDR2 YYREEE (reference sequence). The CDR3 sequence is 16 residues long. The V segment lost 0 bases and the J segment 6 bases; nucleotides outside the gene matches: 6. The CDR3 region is CASSLGRTGVPGELFF. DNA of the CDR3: TGTGCCAGCAGCTTGGGAAGGACAGGGGTACCCGGGGAGCTGTTTTTT.

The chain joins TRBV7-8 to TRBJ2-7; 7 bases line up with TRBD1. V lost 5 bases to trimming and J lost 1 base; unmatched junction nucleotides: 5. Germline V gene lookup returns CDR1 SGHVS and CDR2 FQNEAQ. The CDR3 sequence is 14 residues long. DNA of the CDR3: TGTGCCAGCAGCCACGTGGGACAGTCCTACGAGCAGTACTTC. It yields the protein CASSHVGQSYEQYF.

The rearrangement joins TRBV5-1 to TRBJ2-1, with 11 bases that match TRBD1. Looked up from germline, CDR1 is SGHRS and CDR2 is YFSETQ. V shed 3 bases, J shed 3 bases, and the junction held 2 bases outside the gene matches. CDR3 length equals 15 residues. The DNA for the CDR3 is TGCGCCAGCAGCTCGGGACAGGGGGGCTACAATGAGCAGTTCTTC. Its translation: CASSSGQGGYNEQFF.

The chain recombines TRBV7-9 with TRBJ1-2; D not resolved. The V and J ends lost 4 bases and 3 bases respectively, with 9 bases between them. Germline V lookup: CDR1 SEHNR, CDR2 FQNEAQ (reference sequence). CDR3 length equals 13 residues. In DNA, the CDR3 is TGTGCCAGCAGCTCCGGGATCTACTATGGCTACACCTTC. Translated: CASSSGIYYGYTF.

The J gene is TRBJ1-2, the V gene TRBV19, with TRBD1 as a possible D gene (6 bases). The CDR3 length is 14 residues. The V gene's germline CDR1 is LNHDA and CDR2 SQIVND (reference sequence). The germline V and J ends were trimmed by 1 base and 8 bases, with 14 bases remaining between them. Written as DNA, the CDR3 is TGTGCCAGTAGTATAGCCTGGGACATGAGGGGCTACACCTTC. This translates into CASSIAWDMRGYTF.

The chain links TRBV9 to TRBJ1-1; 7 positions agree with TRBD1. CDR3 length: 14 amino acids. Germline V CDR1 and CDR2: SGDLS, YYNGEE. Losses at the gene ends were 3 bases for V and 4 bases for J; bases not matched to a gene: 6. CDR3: CASSARQGFTEAFF. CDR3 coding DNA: TGTGCCAGCAGCGCCCGACAGGGATTCACTGAAGCTTTCTTT.

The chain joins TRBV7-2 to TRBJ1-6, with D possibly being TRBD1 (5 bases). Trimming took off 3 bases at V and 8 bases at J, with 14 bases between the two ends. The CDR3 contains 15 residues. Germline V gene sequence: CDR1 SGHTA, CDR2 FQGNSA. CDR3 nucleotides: TGTGCCAGCAGCTTGGAACAGGTGGCGCATTCACCCCTCCACTTT. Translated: CASSLEQVAHSPLHF.

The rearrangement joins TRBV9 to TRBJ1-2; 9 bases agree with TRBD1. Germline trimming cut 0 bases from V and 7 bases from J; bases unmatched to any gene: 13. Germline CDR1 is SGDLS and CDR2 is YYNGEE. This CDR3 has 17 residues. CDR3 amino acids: CASSVATDRGFEGGYTF. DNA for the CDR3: TGTGCCAGCAGCGTAGCTACAGACAGGGGGTTCGAAGGTGGCTACACCTTC.

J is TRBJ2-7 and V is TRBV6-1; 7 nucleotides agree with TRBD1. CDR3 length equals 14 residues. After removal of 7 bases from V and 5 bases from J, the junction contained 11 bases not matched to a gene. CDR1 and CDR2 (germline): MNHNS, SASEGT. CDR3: CASKNNRGLHEQYF. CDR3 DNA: TGTGCCAGCAAAAACAACAGGGGATTACACGAGCAGTACTTC.

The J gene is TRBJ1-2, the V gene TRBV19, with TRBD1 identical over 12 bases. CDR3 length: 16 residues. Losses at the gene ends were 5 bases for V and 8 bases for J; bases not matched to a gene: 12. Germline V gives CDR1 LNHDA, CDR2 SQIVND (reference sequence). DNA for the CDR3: TGTGCCAGTAGTCTACCGGGACAGGGGGCAGCTAGGGGCTACACCTTC. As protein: CASSLPGQGAARGYTF.

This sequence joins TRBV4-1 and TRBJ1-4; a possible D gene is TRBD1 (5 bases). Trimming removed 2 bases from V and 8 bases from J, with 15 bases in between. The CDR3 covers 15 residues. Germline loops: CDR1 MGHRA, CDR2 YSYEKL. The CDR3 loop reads CASSQLGGRREKLFF. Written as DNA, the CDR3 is TGCGCCAGCAGCCAACTGGGGGGAAGGAGGGAAAAACTGTTTTTT.

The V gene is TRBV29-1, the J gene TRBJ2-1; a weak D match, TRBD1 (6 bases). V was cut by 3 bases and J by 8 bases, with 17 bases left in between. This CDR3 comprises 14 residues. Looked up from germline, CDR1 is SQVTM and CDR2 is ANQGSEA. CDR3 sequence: CSVDRVGGRDEQFF. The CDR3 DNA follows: TGCAGCGTTGATCGTGTAGGGGGTCGGGATGAGCAGTTCTTC.

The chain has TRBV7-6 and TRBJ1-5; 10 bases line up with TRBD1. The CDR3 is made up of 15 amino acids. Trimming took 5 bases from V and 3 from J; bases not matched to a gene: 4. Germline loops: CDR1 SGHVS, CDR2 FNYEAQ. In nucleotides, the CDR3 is TGTGCCAGCAGCCTTGGACAGGGGGACAATCAGCCCCAGCATTTT. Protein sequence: CASSLGQGDNQPQHF.